One and the same sample provided the 13 T cell receptor beta chains below, sequenced in a study of shared clonotypes between healthy human individuals. The table came from immunoSEQ multiplex PCR; TCRdb's copy has only in-frame clones and leaves some out. This table has about 2.4 million clones, approximately 93% appearing once. Sequencing was done on a sample of naive CD4+ T cells from PBMCs. Subset indicated: CD45RA+ positively selected. The receptors were sampled from a man between 18 and 35 years old in good health. Some clones in this sample may be carry-over from other donors' samples.

This clone showed up just once. V gene TRBV7-8 combines with J gene TRBJ1-2; TRBD1 matches at 8 bases. Germline V lookup: CDR1 SGHVS, CDR2 FQNEAQ. Trimming at V came to 1 base and at J to 6 bases, leaving 7 bases not matched to a gene. The CDR3 consists of 15 residues. CDR3 coding DNA: TGTGCCAGCAGCTTAGTCAGGGGGCCTCCCAATGGCTACACCTTC. Residues: CASSLVRGPPNGYTF.

CDR3 in DNA: TGCGCCAGCAGATCATCTTTAGCGGGGGTGGGAGATACGCAGTATTTT. Protein sequence: CASRSSLAGVGDTQYF. V gene TRBV10-2 combines with J gene TRBJ2-3, with 9 bases fitting TRBD2. Germline CDR1 WSHSY, CDR2 SAAADI. V lost 6 bases and J lost 5; bases outside the gene matches: 12. This CDR3 contains 16 residues.

The V call is TRBV2, the J call TRBJ2-7; 9 nucleotides match TRBD2. CDR1 and CDR2 from the germline V gene are SNHLY and FYNNEI. The CDR3 extends over 15 amino acids. V gave up 5 bases and J gave up 1 base; unmatched junction bases: 6. This CDR3 reads CASSPGLATSYEQYF. In DNA form, the CDR3 reads TGTGCCAGCAGTCCCGGACTAGCGACATCCTACGAGCAGTACTTC.

This chain links TRBV7-3 with TRBJ2-3; D is unresolved. CDR1 SGHTA and CDR2 FQGTGA come from the germline V gene. Deletions cut 4 bases from V and 0 bases from J, with 14 bases between. The CDR3 contains 16 residues. In DNA, the CDR3 is TGTGCCAGCAGCTCGAGACCTCGGCCTAGCACAGATACGCAGTATTTT. Amino acids: CASSSRPRPSTDTQYF.

The rearrangement joins TRBV10-3 to TRBJ2-3, with D perhaps matching TRBD2 (5 bases). V shed 6 bases and J shed 0 bases, with 10 bases lying between them. Germline loops: CDR1 ENHRY, CDR2 SYGVKD. The CDR3 is made up of 14 amino acids. The CDR3 loop reads CAISFSVSTDTQYF. The CDR3 nucleotides read TGTGCCATCAGCTTTAGCGTAAGCACAGATACGCAGTATTTT.

With regard to this clone: Additional DNA sequences in this sample encode the identical CDR3. The chain combines TRBV11-3 with TRBJ2-7; possibly TRBD2 for D (6 bases). Germline V CDR1 and CDR2: SGHNT, YENEEA. V was trimmed by 1 base and J by 3 bases, leaving 7 bases between them. The CDR3 loop spans 13 amino acids. The CDR3 coding sequence is TGTGCCAGCAGCTTAGGGCGGGACTACGAGCAGTACTTC. This codes for CASSLGRDYEQYF.

This rearrangement joins TRBV11-2 to TRBJ1-2, with TRBD1 identical over 8 bases. V was pared by 7 bases and J by 10 bases, with 14 bases of the junction left unmatched. The CDR3 length is 14 residues. Germline V lookup: CDR1 SGHAT, CDR2 FQNNGV. CDR3 amino acids: CASTADRTGYYYTF. CDR3 nucleotides: TGTGCCAGCACCGCGGATAGGACAGGGTACTACTACACCTTC. The full variable domain, in which reference TRBV11-2 and TRBJ1-2 provide the parts outside the CDR3, is EAGVAQSPRYKIIEKRQSVAFWCNPISGHATLYWYQQILGQGPKLLIQFQNNGVVDDSQLPKDRFSAERLKGVDSTLKIQPAKLEDSAVYLCASTADRTGYYYTFGSGTRLTVV.

The chain has TRBV5-1 and TRBJ1-1; no clear D. CDR1 SGHRS and CDR2 YFSETQ come from the germline V gene. This CDR3 has 15 amino acids. V was pared by 0 bases and J by 1 base, with 10 bases between. The CDR3 protein is CASSLEALKNTEAFF. The CDR3 DNA follows: TGCGCCAGCAGCTTGGAAGCACTGAAGAACACTGAAGCTTTCTTT.

The chain carries TRBV7-9 and TRBJ2-1; 10 bases align to TRBD2. The J segment lost 5 bases and the V segment lost 2 bases, leaving 9 bases of the junction unmatched. This CDR3 comprises 17 residues. Germline V gene data show CDR1 as SEHNR and CDR2 as FQNEAQ (reference sequence). This CDR3 is CASSLRAGGPVHNEQFF. The CDR3 nucleotides are TGTGCCAGCAGCTTAAGAGCGGGAGGGCCAGTTCACAATGAGCAGTTCTTC.

The chain joins TRBV5-8 to TRBJ1-2, with D unresolved. V lost 1 base, J lost 1 base, and 17 bases lay in between. The CDR3 loop spans 17 amino acids. CDR1 is SGHTS and CDR2 is YDEGEE in the germline V gene. The CDR3 coding sequence is TGTGCCAGCAGCTTGCGCTGGATGCAGGACCTTAACTATGGCTACACCTTC. Amino acid sequence: CASSLRWMQDLNYGYTF.

The V call is TRBV5-1, the J call TRBJ2-1, with 9 positions matching TRBD1. The junction had 6 bases not matched to a gene; V was cut back by 3 bases and J by 8 bases. Germline V CDR1 and CDR2: SGHRS, YFSETQ. CDR3 length: 14 residues. The CDR3 DNA reads as TGCGCCAGCAGCTGGAGGACAGGGGCACATGAGCAGTTCTTC. This gives the protein CASSWRTGAHEQFF.

The chain is built from TRBV7-2 and TRBJ2-2; 8 positions agree with TRBD1. Germline trimming cut 2 bases from V and 7 bases from J; bases unmatched to any gene: 3. The CDR3 has 14 amino acids. CDR1 is SGHTA, CDR2 FQGNSA, per germline. CDR3 sequence (DNA): TGTGCCAGCAGCTTACGACAGGGGAGCGGGGAGCTGTTTTTT. This gives the protein CASSLRQGSGELFF.

CDR3 amino acids: CASSLQGLAGGADTQYF. The CDR3, as DNA: TGTGCCAGCAGCCTCCAGGGACTAGCGGGAGGCGCAGATACGCAGTATTTT. The chain is built from TRBV7-3 and TRBJ2-3; TRBD2 aligns across 15 bases. CDR1 is SGHTA and CDR2 is FQGTGA in the germline V gene. J was trimmed by 4 bases and V by 5 bases; bases with no gene match: 7. The CDR3 length is 17 residues.